Presented here are 18 T cell receptor beta chains from one specimen sequenced in a study of blood T cell repertoires in COVID-19. Clones were sequenced by immunoSEQ multiplex PCR, and TCRdb holds only the in-frame ones, with some missing. The sample has roughly 20,000 clones, just over 85% seen once. The sequencing input was peripheral blood. Receptors were obtained from a human donor with active COVID-19. The donor label of this sample is uncertain.

The rearrangement links TRBV19 to TRBJ1-2, with TRBD1 as a possible D gene (6 bases). The CDR3 consists of 14 residues. The germline gives CDR1 LNHDA, CDR2 SQIVND (reference sequence). With 5 bases removed from V and 0 bases from J, the gap between germline ends came to 10 bases. CDR3 bases: TGTGCCAGTAGTCAGCAGGGGACTAACTATGGCTACACCTTC. Its translation is CASSQQGTNYGYTF.

The chain carries TRBV19 and TRBJ1-1; possible D gene TRBD1, 6 bases. The CDR3 has 18 residues. V was pared by 10 bases and J by 1 base, with 28 bases between. In germline, CDR1 is LNHDA, CDR2 SQIVND (reference sequence). CDR3 sequence reads: CATRMGGPGVYSNTEAFF. The CDR3 DNA reads as TGTGCCACCCGGATGGGGGGGCCGGGCGTGTACTCGAACACTGAAGCTTTCTTT.

The chain recombines TRBV3-1 (or the pseudogene TRBV3-2) with TRBJ1-3, with TRBD1 identical over 7 bases. CDR1 is LGHDT and CDR2 is YNNKEL in the germline V gene (reference sequence). The ends lost 4 bases at V and 2 bases at J; junction bases unmatched: 5. The CDR3 loop spans 15 amino acids. As DNA, the CDR3 is TGTGCCAGCAGCCGCATTACAGGGGCTGGAAACACCATATATTTT. Its translation: CASSRITGAGNTIYF.

This chain connects TRBV6-2 or TRBV6-3 to TRBJ2-1, with a possible D match to TRBD2 (6 bases). The ends were cut back, 4 bases at V and 8 bases at J, with 15 bases in the middle. The CDR3 is made up of 14 amino acids. Germline V lookup: CDR1 MNHEY, CDR2 SVGEGT. The DNA for the CDR3 is TGTGCCAGCAGTTTCGGAGGGAATGTGGATGAGCAGTTCTTC. As protein: CASSFGGNVDEQFF.

The chain couples TRBV27 to TRBJ2-5; TRBD2 matches 11 bases. The germline gives CDR1 MNHEY, CDR2 SMNVEV (reference sequence). The CDR3 extends over 16 amino acids. The V gene end was trimmed by 4 bases and the J gene end by 5 bases; junction bases not matched to a gene: 9. The CDR3: CASSSLGSGGEETQYF. The CDR3, as DNA: TGTGCCAGCAGTTCCCTGGGTAGCGGGGGGGAGGAGACCCAGTACTTC.

The rearrangement uses TRBV6-5 and TRBJ2-7, with a tentative D call TRBD1 (6 bases). With 10 bases removed from V and 2 bases from J, the gap between germline ends came to 15 bases. Germline V CDR1 and CDR2: MNHEY, SVGAGI. The CDR3 covers 13 residues. The CDR3 is CAILATGTYEQYF. The CDR3 DNA follows: TGTGCCATCCTTGCCACAGGGACCTACGAGCAGTACTTC.

This chain uses TRBV4-1 with TRBJ2-5; no reliable D call. The CDR3 covers 16 residues. The V gene lost 0 bases and the J gene lost 4 bases, with 15 bases spanning the gap. Per the germline V gene, CDR1 is MGHRA and CDR2 is YSYEKL. CDR3 amino acids: CASSQDRSTPSETQYF. The CDR3 DNA sequence: TGCGCCAGCAGCCAAGATAGAAGTACCCCCTCAGAGACCCAGTACTTC.

The V and J genes are TRBV6-6 and TRBJ1-2; D is unresolved. Germline V gene lookup returns CDR1 MNHNY and CDR2 SVGAGI (reference sequence). The V end was cut by 4 bases, the J end by 3 bases, with 6 bases between. The CDR3 length is 12 residues. CDR3 loop: CASSLRYYGYTF. DNA of the CDR3: TGTGCCAGCAGTTTACGGTACTATGGCTACACCTTC.

This clone was recorded only once. The chain uses TRBV28 and TRBJ2-7; maybe TRBD2 (6 bases). The CDR3 covers 15 residues. V lost 3 bases and J 0 bases, leaving 12 bases between the germline ends. CDR1 MDHEN and CDR2 SYDVKM come from the germline V gene. The CDR3 spells CASSFGGKSSYEQYF. Written as DNA, the CDR3 is TGTGCCAGCAGTTTCGGCGGGAAGAGCTCCTACGAGCAGTACTTC.

The V call is TRBV9, the J call TRBJ2-4; 8 positions agree with TRBD2. V lost 4 bases and J lost 8; bases outside the gene matches: 8. Germline V lookup: CDR1 SGDLS, CDR2 YYNGEE. This CDR3 spans 14 amino acids. CDR3 sequence (DNA): TGTGCCAGCAGCCCTTCCCCCGGGGGGGACATTCAGTACTTC. This sequence encodes CASSPSPGGDIQYF.

The chain recombines TRBV3-1 (or the pseudogene TRBV3-2) with TRBJ2-3; TRBD2 matches at 14 bases. V was pared by 0 bases and J by 2 bases, with 7 bases of the junction left unmatched. The CDR3 loop spans 19 amino acids. Germline V gene lookup returns CDR1 LGHDT and CDR2 YNNKEL (reference sequence). DNA of the CDR3: TGTGCCAGCAGCCAAGATCGCCCGGGACTAGCGGGGGTCACAGATACGCAGTATTTT. Its protein product is CASSQDRPGLAGVTDTQYF.

V and J are TRBV21-1 and TRBJ1-6; the DNA was not compared with TRBD1, the D call given in the table. TRBV21-1 counts as a pseudogene. The CDR3 length is 17 residues. The CDR3 protein is CASSIEGVGSYNSPLHF. In DNA form, the CDR3 reads TGTGCCAGCAGCATCGAGGGGGTAGGCTCCTATAATTCACCCCTCCACTTT.

J is TRBJ2-1 and V is TRBV27; TRBD1 matches 7 bases. The V gene end was trimmed by 5 bases and the J gene end by 4 bases; junction bases not matched to a gene: 11. Germline V lookup: CDR1 MNHEY, CDR2 SMNVEV (reference sequence). The CDR3 consists of 16 residues. The chain's CDR3 is CASSLQTGLSYNEQFF. The CDR3, as DNA: TGTGCCAGCAGTCTACAGACAGGGCTCTCATACAATGAGCAGTTCTTC.

The chain links TRBV3-1 (or the pseudogene TRBV3-2) to TRBJ1-1; tentatively, D is TRBD1 (5 bases). V was clipped by 1 base and J by 12 bases, with 12 bases between them. From germline, CDR1 is LGHDT and CDR2 YNNKEL (reference sequence). This CDR3 comprises 12 residues. CDR3 DNA: TGTGCCAGCAGCCAAGCGGCAGGGCAGCCTTTCTTT. It translates to CASSQAAGQPFF.

The chain employs TRBV12-3 or TRBV12-4 and TRBJ2-2; D gene unclear. V gave up 7 bases and J gave up 8 bases, with 14 bases separating them. The CDR3 is made up of 13 amino acids. The CDR3 coding sequence is TGTGCCAGCATCCTAGGTGAATGGGGGGAGCTGTTTTTT. Amino acids: CASILGEWGELFF.

The V and J genes are TRBV7-9 and TRBJ1-6, with D possibly TRBD1 on 5 matching bases. Trimming removed 3 bases at V and 9 bases at J, with 12 bases between. CDR3 length: 14 amino acids. Germline V lookup: CDR1 SEHNR, CDR2 FQNEAQ (reference sequence). CDR3 sequence: CASSLTGDGSPLHF. The DNA for the CDR3 is TGTGCCAGCAGCTTGACGGGGGACGGTTCACCCCTCCACTTT.

The V call is TRBV9, the J call TRBJ1-3, with 10 bases matching TRBD1. V lost 0 bases and J lost 8; bases outside the gene matches: 5. The CDR3 spans 15 residues. The V gene's germline CDR1 is SGDLS and CDR2 YYNGEE. The CDR3 nucleotides read TGTGCCAGCAGCGTAGGACAGGGGGCGGAGGACACCATATATTTT. Protein product: CASSVGQGAEDTIYF.

This clone was observed a single time. The V and J genes are TRBV19 and TRBJ1-2; D is undetermined. The CDR3 sequence is 15 residues long. Per the germline V gene, CDR1 is LNHDA and CDR2 is SQIVND (reference sequence). Trimming stripped 8 bases from V and 3 bases from J, with 19 bases between. CDR3 nucleotide sequence: TGTGCCAGTCACTACTTACGCTCTTTTGACTATGGCTACACCTTC. It encodes CASHYLRSFDYGYTF.